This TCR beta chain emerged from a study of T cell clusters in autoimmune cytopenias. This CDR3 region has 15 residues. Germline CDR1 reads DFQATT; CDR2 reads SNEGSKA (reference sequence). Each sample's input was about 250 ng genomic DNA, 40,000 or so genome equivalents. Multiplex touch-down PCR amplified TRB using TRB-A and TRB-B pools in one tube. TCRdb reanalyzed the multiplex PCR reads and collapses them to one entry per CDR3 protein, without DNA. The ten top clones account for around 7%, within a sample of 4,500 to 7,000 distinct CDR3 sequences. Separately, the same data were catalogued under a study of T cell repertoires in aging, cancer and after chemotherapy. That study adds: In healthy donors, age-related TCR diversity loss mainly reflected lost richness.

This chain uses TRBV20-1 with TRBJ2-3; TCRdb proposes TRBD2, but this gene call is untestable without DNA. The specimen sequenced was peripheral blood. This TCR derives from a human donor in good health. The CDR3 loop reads CSAPTGTPLADTQYF.